The 27 T cell receptor beta chains given below trace back to one sample, sequenced in a study of blood T cell repertoires in COVID-19. Clones were sequenced by immunoSEQ multiplex PCR, and TCRdb holds only the in-frame ones, with some missing. The sample lists hundreds of thousands of clones, 88% occurring once. The specimen was peripheral blood. The source is a woman aged 30 to 39 with COVID-19, enrolled during active disease.

The gene calls are TRBV29-1 and TRBJ2-1; 7 bases match TRBD1. There are 14 residues in the CDR3. Germline V gene data show CDR1 as SQVTM and CDR2 as ANQGSEA. Unmatched junction bases numbered 3, after V lost 2 bases and J lost 2 bases. The CDR3 DNA reads as TGCAGCGTTGAATTCGGGACAGCCTACAATGAGCAGTTCTTC. It yields the protein CSVEFGTAYNEQFF.

The rearrangement links TRBV20-1 to TRBJ1-1; 8 nucleotides align to TRBD1. Losses at the gene ends were 3 bases for V and 1 base for J; bases not matched to a gene: 7. Germline V lookup: CDR1 DFQATT, CDR2 SNEGSKA (reference sequence). CDR3 length: 15 residues. The CDR3 spells CSASALDRENTEAFF. The CDR3 nucleotides are TGCAGTGCTAGTGCCCTGGACAGGGAGAACACTGAAGCTTTCTTT.

The J gene is TRBJ1-1, the V gene TRBV9; maybe TRBD1 (5 bases). In germline, CDR1 is SGDLS, CDR2 YYNGEE. Trimming left V 4 bases short and J 4 bases short, with 14 bases between. The CDR3 has 14 amino acids. CDR3 sequence reads: CASSSRGGSTEAFF. The CDR3 coding sequence is TGTGCCAGCAGCTCGCGGGGCGGTTCCACTGAAGCTTTCTTT.

The rearrangement links TRBV7-2 to TRBJ1-3, with D maybe TRBD1 (6 bases). CDR3 length: 15 residues. CDR1 and CDR2 from the germline V gene are SGHTA and FQGNSA. The germline V and J ends were trimmed by 5 bases and 6 bases, with 17 bases remaining between them. CDR3 DNA: TGTGCCAGCAGCGTCTCGACAGGTTATATAAACACCATATATTTT. Translating gives CASSVSTGYINTIYF.

The genes are TRBV5-1 and TRBJ1-1, with TRBD1 matching over 8 bases. V shed 0 bases and J 5 bases; nucleotides not matched to a gene: 9. This CDR3 has 16 amino acids. Germline V CDR1 and CDR2: SGHRS, YFSETQ. In nucleotides, the CDR3 is TGCGCCAGCAGCTTGGGACCCCAGGGGGCAAGGACTGAAGCTTTCTTT. Its protein product is CASSLGPQGARTEAFF. The full variable domain, with the rest looked up from reference TRBV5-1 and TRBJ1-1, is KAGVTQTPRYLIKTRGQQVTLSCSPISGHRSVSWYQQTPGQGLQFLFEYFSETQRNKGNFPGRFSGRQFSNSRSEMNVSTLELGDSALYLCASSLGPQGARTEAFFGQGTRLTVV.

The rearrangement uses TRBV19 and TRBJ2-5; possible D gene TRBD2, 5 bases. Germline CDR1 is LNHDA and CDR2 is SQIVND (reference sequence). V lost 2 bases and J lost 4, with 17 bases in between. The CDR3 extends over 16 amino acids. The chain's CDR3 is CASSIPGGREGETQYF. The CDR3 bases are TGTGCCAGTAGTATACCAGGAGGCCGGGAAGGAGAGACCCAGTACTTC.

The rearrangement joins TRBV12-3 or TRBV12-4 to TRBJ1-2, with D uncertain. The CDR3 loop spans 13 amino acids. The V gene lost 3 bases and the J gene lost 8 bases, with 13 bases spanning the gap. The CDR3 here is CASSFANSGGYTF. CDR3 nucleotides: TGTGCCAGCAGTTTCGCCAACAGTGGCGGCTACACCTTC.

The table lists this clone with a count of one. V and J are TRBV11-3 and TRBJ1-2, with 11 bases lining up with TRBD1. The CDR3 covers 17 residues. The trim removed 5 bases at V and 7 bases at J, leaving 15 bases unmatched. Germline V CDR1 and CDR2: SGHNT, YENEEA. In nucleotides, the CDR3 is TGTGCCAGCAGCCAAATGGGACAGGGGGGACGAGTGGGTGGCTACACCTTC. Protein sequence: CASSQMGQGGRVGGYTF.

There are a few counts of this clone. The V and J genes are TRBV4-3 and TRBJ2-2; D unclear. Trimming pared 0 bases from V and 6 bases from J, leaving 5 bases between. Germline loops: CDR1 LGHNA, CDR2 YSLEER. This CDR3 spans 13 amino acids. The CDR3 DNA is TGCGCCAGCAGCCAAGATATCTCCGGGGAGCTGTTTTTT. Its protein product is CASSQDISGELFF.

V gene TRBV6-6 combines with J gene TRBJ1-2; TRBD1 matches at 7 bases. V dropped 4 bases and J dropped 7; count of bases not matched to a gene: 3. Germline loops: CDR1 MNHNY, CDR2 SVGAGI (reference sequence). This CDR3 spans 12 amino acids. The CDR3 sequence is CASSSGQAGYTF. The CDR3 DNA sequence: TGTGCCAGCAGTTCCGGACAGGCTGGCTACACCTTC.

J is TRBJ1-2 and V is TRBV19; D is perhaps TRBD1 (5 bases). The germline V gene has CDR1 LNHDA and CDR2 SQIVND (reference sequence). This CDR3 spans 13 amino acids. V lost 4 bases, J lost 3 bases, and 9 bases lay in between. The CDR3 sequence is CASSRTGDYGYTF. In DNA, the CDR3 is TGTGCCAGTAGTAGGACGGGGGACTATGGCTACACCTTC.

This chain joins TRBV18 and TRBJ1-5; 8 bases align to TRBD1. After removal of 3 bases from V and 2 bases from J, the junction contained 6 bases not matched to a gene. The CDR3 consists of 16 residues. From germline, CDR1 is KGHSH and CDR2 LQKENI. CDR3 sequence: CASSPGSGQGNQPQHF. DNA of the CDR3: TGTGCCAGCTCACCGGGGTCGGGACAGGGCAATCAGCCCCAGCATTTT. The entire variable domain, with the rest obtained from reference TRBV18 and TRBJ1-5, is as follows: NAGVMQNPRHLVRRRGQEARLRCSPMKGHSHVYWYRQLPEEGLKFMVYLQKENIIDESGMPKERFSAEFPKEGPSILRIQQVVRGDSAAYFCASSPGSGQGNQPQHFGDGTRLSIL.

This chain connects TRBV6-7 to TRBJ1-5; a weak D match, TRBD1 (6 bases). TRBV6-7 is annotated as an ORF whose role is uncertain. The CDR3 length is 15 residues. Trimming removed 4 bases at V and 6 bases at J, with 16 bases between. The CDR3 nucleotides read TGTGCCAGCAGTTCCGCCACAGGGAAACTTCAGCCCCAGCATTTT. Its protein is CASSSATGKLQPQHF.

This clone appeared a few times. The chain combines TRBV2 with TRBJ2-7; D is undetermined. Trimming shortened V by 3 bases and J by 2 bases, and 17 bases separated the two germline ends. CDR3 size: 16 residues. Looked up from germline, CDR1 is SNHLY and CDR2 is FYNNEI. The CDR3 region is CASSDNRGGRAYEQYF. The CDR3 nucleotides read TGTGCCAGCAGTGATAATCGTGGCGGCAGAGCCTACGAGCAGTACTTC.

This rearrangement joins TRBV29-1 to TRBJ1-1, with no clear D. V was pared by 4 bases and J by 5 bases, with 17 bases between. The V gene's germline CDR1 is SQVTM and CDR2 ANQGSEA. The CDR3 consists of 14 residues. This chain's CDR3 is CSVGSDFLETEAFF. CDR3 in DNA: TGCAGCGTTGGATCCGACTTTTTGGAGACTGAAGCTTTCTTT.

This sequence joins TRBV7-2 and TRBJ2-3; tentatively, D is TRBD2 (5 bases). The CDR3 runs 15 residues. V lost 1 base to trimming and J lost 6 bases, with 14 bases between them. The germline V gene has CDR1 SGHTA and CDR2 FQGNSA. The CDR3 nucleotides read TGTGCCAGCAGCTTAGAGCACGGGGAAGTCGATACGCAGTATTTT. This gives the protein CASSLEHGEVDTQYF. The variable domain in full, completed from reference TRBV7-2 and TRBJ2-3, reads GAGVSQSPSNKVTEKGKDVELRCDPISGHTALYWYRQSLGQGLEFLIYFQGNSAPDKSGLPSDRFSAERTGGSVSTLTIQRTQQEDSAVYLCASSLEHGEVDTQYFGPGTRLTVL.

The rearrangement joins TRBV11-2 to TRBJ1-2; the D is unclear. The CDR3 consists of 13 residues. Germline-derived CDR1 and CDR2 are SGHAT and FQNNGV. With 1 base removed from V and 6 bases from J, the gap between germline ends came to 9 bases. CDR3 loop: CASSLVGVDGYTF. In DNA form, the CDR3 reads TGTGCCAGCAGCTTAGTCGGGGTTGATGGCTACACCTTC.

This clone was recorded only once. The V and J genes are TRBV9 and TRBJ2-1; 9 positions agree with TRBD2. The V and J ends lost 2 bases and 9 bases, in that order; junction bases with no gene match: 9. There are 15 residues in the CDR3. From germline, CDR1 is SGDLS and CDR2 YYNGEE. The CDR3 DNA follows: TGTGCCAGCAGCGTTGCGACAGCGGGGGGCGGTGAGCAGTTCTTC. Its protein is CASSVATAGGGEQFF. The complete variable domain, with remaining parts taken from reference TRBV9 and TRBJ2-1, reads DSGVTQTPKHLITATGQRVTLRCSPRSGDLSVYWYQQSLDQGLQFLIQYYNGEERAKGNILERFSAQQFPDLHSELNLSSLELGDSALYFCASSVATAGGGEQFFGPGTRLTVL.

The chain is built from TRBV12-3 or TRBV12-4 and TRBJ1-2; TRBD1 is a possible D gene (6 bases). The CDR3 is 13 residues long. V lost 3 bases to trimming and J lost 6 bases, with 11 bases between them. The CDR3 nucleotides read TGTGCCAGCAGTTTTCAGGGGATTAATGGCTACACCTTC. It is translated as CASSFQGINGYTF.

This clone occurred once. The CDR3 region has the DNA TGTGCCAGCAGTGAAATGGGACAGTCCTATGGCTACACCTTC. This encodes CASSEMGQSYGYTF. J is TRBJ1-2 and V is TRBV6-1; TRBD1 matches at 7 bases. V lost 2 bases to trimming and J lost 4 bases; unmatched junction nucleotides: 4. The CDR3 is made up of 14 amino acids. Germline CDR1 is MNHNS and CDR2 is SASEGT.

The CDR3 coding sequence is TGTGCCAGCAGTTACTCGGCACAGGGGGGCATATACGAGCAGTACTTC. Protein sequence: CASSYSAQGGIYEQYF. V usage is TRBV6-5 and J usage is TRBJ2-7; 8 nucleotides agree with TRBD1. The germline V gene has CDR1 MNHEY and CDR2 SVGAGI. V shed 0 bases and J 4 bases; nucleotides not matched to a gene: 8. The length of the CDR3 is 16 residues.

The J gene is TRBJ2-5, the V gene TRBV4-1; TRBD2 aligns across 11 bases. CDR1 MGHRA and CDR2 YSYEKL come from the germline V gene. V was pared by 4 bases and J by 2 bases, with 18 bases of the junction left unmatched. The length of the CDR3 is 20 residues. The CDR3 nucleotides read TGCGCCAGCAGCCCAAGAGGCCTAGCGGGAGGTCGGGGGAAGCAAGAGACCCAGTACTTC. Its protein product is CASSPRGLAGGRGKQETQYF.

The rearrangement links TRBV27 to TRBJ2-7, with 8 bases aligning to TRBD2. CDR1 is MNHEY, CDR2 SMNVEV, per germline (reference sequence). This CDR3 comprises 15 residues. V trimming: 6 bases; J trimming: 7 bases; junction bases outside the gene matches: 14. The CDR3 coding sequence is TGTGCCAGCAGGCCCATCAGCGGGGGCGGGGAGGAGCAGTACGTC. Translating it yields CASRPISGGGEEQYV.

CDR3 sequence: CASSKALWQGASQPQHF. CDR3 nucleotides: TGTGCCAGCAGCAAAGCGCTGTGGCAGGGGGCATCGCAGCCCCAGCATTTT. The V and J genes are TRBV21-1 and TRBJ1-5; the DNA was not compared with TRBD1, the D call given in the table. TRBV21-1 is a documented pseudogene. The CDR3 consists of 17 residues.

The rearrangement joins TRBV19 to TRBJ2-1; D unresolved. CDR1 is LNHDA, CDR2 SQIVND, per germline (reference sequence). V was trimmed by 6 bases and J by 2 bases, leaving 5 bases between them. There are 12 residues in the CDR3. The CDR3 nucleotides are TGTGCCAGTAGCTCGGCCTACAATGAGCAGTTCTTC. This codes for CASSSAYNEQFF.

In its sample, this clone was seen once. The rearrangement uses TRBV4-3 and TRBJ2-1; TRBD2 matches at 9 bases. The V gene's germline CDR1 is LGHNA and CDR2 YSLEER. The J segment lost 7 bases and the V segment lost 0 bases, leaving 10 bases of the junction unmatched. This CDR3 region has 17 residues. CDR3: CASSQDMVIAGENEQFF. CDR3 in DNA: TGCGCCAGCAGCCAAGATATGGTTATAGCGGGGGAAAATGAGCAGTTCTTC.

The J gene is TRBJ2-2, the V gene TRBV7-6; 7 positions match TRBD2. The germline V gene has CDR1 SGHVS and CDR2 FNYEAQ. The V segment lost 2 bases and the J segment 7 bases; nucleotides outside the gene matches: 4. The CDR3 covers 14 residues. CDR3 protein: CASSLQTGGGELFF. CDR3 nucleotide sequence: TGTGCCAGCAGCTTACAGACGGGGGGCGGGGAGCTGTTTTTT.